Reported below is one TCR beta chain. The antigen is not known. This sample is part of a study of T cell responses to AZD1222 COVID-19 vaccine. Clones were read by immunoSEQ multiplex PCR, and TCRdb kept only the in-frame ones, dropping some. This repertoire shows 150,000 or so clones, 70% to 90% found once; its top ten account for approximately 3.1%. General observations from the study: Clonal diversity was possibly underestimated; the donors were predominantly white British and more often female. Epitopes outside B.1.351 and B.1.1.7 mutated regions reportedly drew nearly half of spike TCRs. Baseline seropositives among AZD1222 recipients totaled only six. Across spike, vaccine-associated CD4 TCRs were found, dominant at 160-218 and 743-854.

This CDR3 is 17 amino acids long. CDR1 SEHNR and CDR2 FQNEAQ come from the germline V gene (reference sequence). With 3 bases clipped from V and 5 bases from J, the junction kept 9 bases outside the gene matches. The TCR sequence derives from an adult in good health. V and J are TRBV7-9 and TRBJ2-1, with 11 bases identical to TRBD2. Specimen: peripheral blood, collected on day 0 of AZD1222 vaccination. The CDR3 coding sequence is TGTGCCAGCAGCTTGGGACTAGCGGAGAACTACGACAATGAGCAGTTCTTC. It yields the protein CASSLGLAENYDNEQFF.